This TCR beta chain is drawn from a study of identifying expanded T cells in peripheral blood. During the collection period, no donor immune events like infections were recorded. The method was immunoSEQ multiplex PCR; TCRdb's version includes in-frame clones alone and lacks a portion of them. The sample includes fewer than 80,000 clones, around 81% of them seen just once. Of note for this clone: Its specificity is unknown.

Study results and limitations: Approximately two-week clone count variance significantly increased as total template count grew. Over around two and four weeks, about 15 and 19 clones changed, versus around 1.2 between replicates.

The V end lost 4 bases, the J end lost 6 bases, and 10 bases lay between the germline ends. The CDR3 contains 12 residues. The V gene's germline CDR1 is SGHTA and CDR2 FQGNSA. Sequenced sample: blood. The chain employs TRBV7-2 and TRBJ2-7, with D hard to call. The sequence was obtained from a person between 18 and 69 years old in good health. CDR3 DNA: TGTGCCAGCAGCTCCCCTTGGGGCGAGCAGTACTTC. Its translation: CASSSPWGEQYF.